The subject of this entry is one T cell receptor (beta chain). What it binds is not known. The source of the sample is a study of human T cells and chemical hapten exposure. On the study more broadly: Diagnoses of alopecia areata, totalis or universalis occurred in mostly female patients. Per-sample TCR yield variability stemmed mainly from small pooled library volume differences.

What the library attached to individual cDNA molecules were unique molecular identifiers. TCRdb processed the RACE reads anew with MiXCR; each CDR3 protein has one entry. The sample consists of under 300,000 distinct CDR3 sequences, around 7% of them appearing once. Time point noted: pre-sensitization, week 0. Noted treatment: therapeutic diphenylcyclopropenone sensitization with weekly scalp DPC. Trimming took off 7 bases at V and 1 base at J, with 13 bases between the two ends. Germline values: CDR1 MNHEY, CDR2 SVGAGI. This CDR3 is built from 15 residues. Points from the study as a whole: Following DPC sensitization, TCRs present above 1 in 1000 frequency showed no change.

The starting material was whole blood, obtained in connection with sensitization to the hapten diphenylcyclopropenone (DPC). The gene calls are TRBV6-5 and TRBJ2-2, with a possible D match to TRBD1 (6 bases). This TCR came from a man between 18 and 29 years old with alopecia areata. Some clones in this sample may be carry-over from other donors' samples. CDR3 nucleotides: TGTGCCAGCAATATACAGGGAATGAACACCGGGGAGCTGTTTTTT. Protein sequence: CASNIQGMNTGELFF.